The T cell receptor beta chain under discussion was sequenced for a study of blood T cells in healthy people across ages. General observations from the study: Correlation between TCR beta diversity and naive T cell percentage was strong. Unknown donor CMV status possibly confounded expanded clonotype changes.

A remark on this clonotype: The antigen is undetermined.

A second about 7 to 12 cycle PCR used barcoded and J-beta primers. TCRdb re-called the 5' RACE reads with MiXCR, one entry per CDR3 protein. The data hold 790,000 or so distinct CDR3 sequences, with about 42% observed a single time. V dropped 2 bases and J dropped 7 bases, with 14 bases sitting between them. The CDR3 is made up of 14 amino acids. Germline lookup yields CDR1 SGHTA and CDR2 FQGTGA. The sample taken for sequencing was blood. The chain joins TRBV7-3 to TRBJ1-1, with D hard to call. The TCR was taken from a man older than 75 in good health. The CDR3 reads CASSLAGGFYEAFF. In nucleotides, the CDR3 is TGTGCCAGCAGCTTAGCCGGCGGATTTTATGAAGCTTTCTTT.